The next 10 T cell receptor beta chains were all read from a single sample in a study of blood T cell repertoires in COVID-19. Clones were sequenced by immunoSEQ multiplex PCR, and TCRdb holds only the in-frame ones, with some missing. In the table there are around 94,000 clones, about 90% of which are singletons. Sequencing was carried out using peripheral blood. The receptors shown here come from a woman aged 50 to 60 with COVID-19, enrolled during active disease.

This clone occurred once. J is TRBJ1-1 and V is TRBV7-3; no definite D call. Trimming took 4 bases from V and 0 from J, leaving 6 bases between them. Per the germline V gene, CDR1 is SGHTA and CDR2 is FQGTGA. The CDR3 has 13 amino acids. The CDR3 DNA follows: TGTGCCAGCAGCTCTCGGGTGAACACTGAAGCTTTCTTT. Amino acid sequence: CASSSRVNTEAFF.

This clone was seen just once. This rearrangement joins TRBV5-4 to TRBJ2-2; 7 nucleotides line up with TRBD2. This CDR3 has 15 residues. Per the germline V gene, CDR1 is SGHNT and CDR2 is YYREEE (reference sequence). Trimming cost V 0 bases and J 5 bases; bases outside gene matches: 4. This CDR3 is CASSLDGGGTGELFF. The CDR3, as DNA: TGTGCCAGCAGCTTGGATGGCGGGGGAACCGGGGAGCTGTTTTTT.

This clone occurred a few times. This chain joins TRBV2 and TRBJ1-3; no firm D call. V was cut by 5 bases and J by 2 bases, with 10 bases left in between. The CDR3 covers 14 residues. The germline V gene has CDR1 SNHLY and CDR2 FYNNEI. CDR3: CASSPQRTGNTIYF. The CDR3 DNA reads TGTGCCAGCAGTCCCCAGCGAACTGGAAACACCATATATTTT.

The CDR3 loop is CASGETGSTRMNTEAFF. DNA for the CDR3: TGTGCCAGCGGAGAGACAGGGTCCACGAGGATGAACACTGAAGCTTTCTTT. The J gene is TRBJ1-1, the V gene TRBV7-9; TRBD1 agrees at 7 bases. V was pared by 8 bases and J by 0 bases, with 15 bases of the junction left unmatched. Germline lookup yields CDR1 SEHNR and CDR2 FQNEAQ (reference sequence). The CDR3 length is 17 residues. The full variable domain, rest sourced from reference TRBV7-9 and TRBJ1-1, is DTGVSQNPRHKITKRGQNVTFRCDPISEHNRLYWYRQTLGQGPEFLTYFQNEAQLEKSRLLSDRFSAERPKGSFSTLEIQRTEQGDSAMYLCASGETGSTRMNTEAFFGQGTRLTVV.

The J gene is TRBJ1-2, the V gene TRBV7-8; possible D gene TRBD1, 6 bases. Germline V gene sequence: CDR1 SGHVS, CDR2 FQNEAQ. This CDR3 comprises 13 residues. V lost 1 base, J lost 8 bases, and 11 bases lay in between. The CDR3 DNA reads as TGTGCCAGCAGCTTAGGCCAGGGGTCCGGCTACACCTTC. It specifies CASSLGQGSGYTF.

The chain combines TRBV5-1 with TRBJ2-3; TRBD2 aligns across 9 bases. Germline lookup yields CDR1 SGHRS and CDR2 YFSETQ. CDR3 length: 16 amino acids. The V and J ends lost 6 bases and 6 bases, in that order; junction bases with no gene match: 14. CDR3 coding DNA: TGCGCCAGCACCTCTCTGGCGGGGGGGCCCATTGATACGCAGTATTTT. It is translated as CASTSLAGGPIDTQYF.

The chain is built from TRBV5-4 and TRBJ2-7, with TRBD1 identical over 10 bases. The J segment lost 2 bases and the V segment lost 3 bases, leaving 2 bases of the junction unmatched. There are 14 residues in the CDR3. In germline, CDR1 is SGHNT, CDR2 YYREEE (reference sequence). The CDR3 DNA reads TGTGCCAGCAGCTGGGGACAGGGGCCCTACGAGCAGTACTTC. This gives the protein CASSWGQGPYEQYF.

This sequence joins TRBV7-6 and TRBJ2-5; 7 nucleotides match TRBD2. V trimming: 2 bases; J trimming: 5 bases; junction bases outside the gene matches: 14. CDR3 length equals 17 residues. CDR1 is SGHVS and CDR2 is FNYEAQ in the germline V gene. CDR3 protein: CASSLRGLAGPTETQYF. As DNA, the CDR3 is TGTGCCAGCAGCTTACGGGGGTTAGCGGGCCCGACGGAGACCCAGTACTTC.

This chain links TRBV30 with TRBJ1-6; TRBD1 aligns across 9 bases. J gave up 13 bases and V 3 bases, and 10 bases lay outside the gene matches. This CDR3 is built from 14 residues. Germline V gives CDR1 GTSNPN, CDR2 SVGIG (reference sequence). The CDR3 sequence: CAWRADRGGSPLHF. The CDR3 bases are TGTGCCTGGAGAGCGGACAGGGGAGGGTCCCCCCTCCACTTT.

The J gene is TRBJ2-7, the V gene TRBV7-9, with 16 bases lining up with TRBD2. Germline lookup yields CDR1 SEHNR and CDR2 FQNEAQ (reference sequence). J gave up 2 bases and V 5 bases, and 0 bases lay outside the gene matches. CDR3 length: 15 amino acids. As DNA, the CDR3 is TGTGCCAGCAGCGGGACTAGCGGGGGGGCCTACGAGCAGTACTTC. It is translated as CASSGTSGGAYEQYF.